One sample yielded the 29 T cell receptor beta chains listed below, sequenced in a study of blood T cell repertoires in COVID-19. The method was immunoSEQ multiplex PCR; TCRdb's version includes in-frame clones alone and lacks a portion of them. This sample has about 250,000 clones, with about 90% found just once. Material for sequencing was peripheral blood. The receptors stem from a man between 25 and 39 years old with COVID-19, enrolled during active disease.

This rearrangement joins TRBV10-1 to TRBJ2-2; TRBD1 agrees at 10 bases. The CDR3 length is 16 residues. Germline V gene data show CDR1 as WNHNN and CDR2 as SYGVQD (reference sequence). The V and J ends lost 6 bases and 7 bases, in that order; junction bases with no gene match: 11. CDR3 sequence reads: CASSHTGTGEIGELFF. CDR3 sequence (DNA): TGCGCCAGCAGCCATACCGGGACAGGGGAGATCGGGGAGCTGTTTTTT.

The CDR3 spells CASSLGNLGGYTDTQYF. CDR3 sequence (DNA): TGTGCCAGCAGCCTCGGGAACCTTGGGGGGTACACAGATACGCAGTATTTT. The V call is TRBV7-3, the J call TRBJ2-3; D perhaps matches TRBD2 (6 bases). The length of the CDR3 is 17 residues. Trimming removed 5 bases at V and 2 bases at J, with 20 bases between. Germline CDR1 reads SGHTA; CDR2 reads FQGTGA.

The rearrangement uses TRBV7-6 and TRBJ2-7; perhaps TRBD1 as D (5 bases). Germline CDR1 and CDR2: SGHVS and FNYEAQ. The V and J ends lost 1 base and 7 bases respectively, with 17 bases between them. The CDR3 is 15 residues long. The CDR3 here is CASSLGGDSLGEQYF. CDR3 DNA: TGTGCCAGCAGCTTAGGAGGCGACAGCCTTGGTGAGCAGTACTTC.

CDR3 amino acids: CASSLVGSGGYTF. CDR3 bases: TGTGCCAGCAGCTTGGTGGGCAGTGGCGGCTACACCTTC. V is TRBV5-4 and J is TRBJ1-2; D is unclear. CDR3 length: 13 amino acids. The germline V gene has CDR1 SGHNT and CDR2 YYREEE (reference sequence). With 0 bases removed from V and 8 bases from J, the gap between germline ends came to 11 bases.

CDR3 DNA: TGTGCCAGCAGCGGGTTCGGGACAGAGAACACCGGGGAGCTGTTTTTT. Protein product: CASSGFGTENTGELFF. The rearrangement uses TRBV2 and TRBJ2-2, with 7 nucleotides matching TRBD1. CDR3 length equals 16 residues. Germline CDR1 is SNHLY and CDR2 is FYNNEI. Trimming removed 6 bases from V and 1 base from J; junction bases left unmatched: 8.

For the CDR3, the DNA is TGTGCCAGCAGCTCTGACAGTTCCTGCTCCTACGAGCAGTACTTC. Translating it yields CASSSDSSCSYEQYF. The chain recombines TRBV12-1 with TRBJ2-7; the table's TRBD1 call for D was not verified on the DNA. TRBV12-1 is deemed a pseudogene. CDR3 size: 15 residues.

V usage is TRBV7-3 and J usage is TRBJ1-3, with no clear D. CDR1 and CDR2 (germline): SGHTA, FQGTGA. The CDR3 extends over 16 amino acids. Trimming left V 5 bases short and J 0 bases short, with 14 bases between. CDR3: CASSPQAGVSGNTIYF. The CDR3, as DNA: TGTGCCAGCAGCCCCCAAGCCGGGGTCTCTGGAAACACCATATATTTT.

This clone was observed once. Here the CDR3 reads CASSRSGGTYNEQFF. CDR3 bases: TGTGCCAGCAGTAGAAGCGGGGGGACTTACAATGAGCAGTTCTTC. The rearrangement links TRBV6-5 to TRBJ2-1; 9 nucleotides agree with TRBD2. In germline, CDR1 is MNHEY, CDR2 SVGAGI. V shed 5 bases, J shed 4 bases, and the junction held 6 bases outside the gene matches. CDR3 length equals 15 residues.

This chain links TRBV4-1 with TRBJ2-4; 7 positions agree with TRBD1. Per germline, CDR1 MGHRA and CDR2 YSYEKL. Trimming at V came to 0 bases and at J to 6 bases, leaving 5 bases not matched to a gene. The CDR3 extends over 15 amino acids. CDR3: CASSQERGGGNIQYF. The DNA of the CDR3 is TGCGCCAGCAGCCAAGAAAGAGGGGGCGGAAACATTCAGTACTTC.

This chain joins TRBV5-1 and TRBJ2-1; D is unclear. The CDR3 contains 14 residues. V dropped 0 bases and J dropped 10 bases, with 14 bases sitting between them. The germline V gene encodes CDR1 SGHRS and CDR2 YFSETQ. The CDR3 nucleotides are TGCGCCAGCAGCTTGGACAGCCTGCAACGCGAGCAGTTCTTC. It specifies CASSLDSLQREQFF.

The chain carries TRBV10-3 and TRBJ2-7; 7 bases are shared with TRBD2. This CDR3 has 12 residues. V shed 4 bases and J 6 bases; nucleotides not matched to a gene: 3. Germline CDR1 and CDR2: ENHRY and SYGVKD. The CDR3 loop reads CAISGGGTEQYF. The CDR3 DNA sequence: TGTGCCATCAGTGGCGGGGGTACCGAGCAGTACTTC.

DNA for the CDR3: TGTGCCAGCAGCTCGACAGGAAAGAACACTGAAGCTTTCTTT. Protein: CASSSTGKNTEAFF. J is TRBJ1-1 and V is TRBV5-6; weak D call: TRBD1 (6 bases). V dropped 3 bases and J dropped 1 base, with 10 bases sitting between them. From germline, CDR1 is SGHDT and CDR2 YYEEEE. This CDR3 has 14 amino acids.

This clone appeared a few times. The V and J genes are TRBV5-1 and TRBJ2-7, with D possibly matching TRBD2 (7 bases). Trimming cost V 1 base and J 5 bases, with 19 bases left between them. CDR1 and CDR2 from the germline V gene are SGHRS and YFSETQ. The CDR3 contains 16 residues. The CDR3 region has the DNA TGCGCCAGCAGCTTGAACAAGGCGGGGGCTGGGGACGAGCAGTACTTC. This codes for CASSLNKAGAGDEQYF.

V is TRBV7-9 and J is TRBJ2-4; 7 bases are a match to TRBD1. V was clipped by 6 bases and J by 8 bases; unmatched bases: 7. From germline, CDR1 is SEHNR and CDR2 FQNEAQ (reference sequence). This CDR3 contains 13 residues. CDR3 in DNA: TGTGCCAGCAGAGCGACAGGGTTTGACATTCAGTACTTC. Amino acid sequence: CASRATGFDIQYF. Combining the CDR3 with reference TRBV7-9 and TRBJ2-4 gives the whole variable domain DTGVSQNPRHKITKRGQNVTFRCDPISEHNRLYWYRQTLGQGPEFLTYFQNEAQLEKSRLLSDRFSAERPKGSFSTLEIQRTEQGDSAMYLCASRATGFDIQYFGAGTRLSVL.

The chain combines TRBV18 with TRBJ1-1; 8 bases are a match to TRBD1. From germline, CDR1 is KGHSH and CDR2 LQKENI. The CDR3 sequence is 17 residues long. The V segment lost 3 bases and the J segment 1 base; nucleotides outside the gene matches: 10. The chain's CDR3 is CASSPLQDRGPNTEAFF. CDR3 coding DNA: TGTGCCAGCTCACCCCTTCAAGACAGGGGCCCGAACACTGAAGCTTTCTTT.

This chain joins TRBV18 and TRBJ1-1, with D unclear. The V gene lost 1 base and the J gene lost 0 bases, with 9 bases spanning the gap. CDR1 and CDR2 from the germline V gene are KGHSH and LQKENI. The CDR3 length is 15 residues. The CDR3 protein is CASSPQRSLNTEAFF. The CDR3, as DNA: TGTGCCAGCTCACCACAGCGATCCTTGAACACTGAAGCTTTCTTT. The full variable domain, in which reference TRBV18 and TRBJ1-1 provide the parts outside the CDR3, is NAGVMQNPRHLVRRRGQEARLRCSPMKGHSHVYWYRQLPEEGLKFMVYLQKENIIDESGMPKERFSAEFPKEGPSILRIQQVVRGDSAAYFCASSPQRSLNTEAFFGQGTRLTVV.

The V call is TRBV27, the J call TRBJ2-7; weak D call: TRBD1 (6 bases). V gave up 2 bases and J gave up 2 bases, with 10 bases separating them. The germline V gene has CDR1 MNHEY and CDR2 SMNVEV (reference sequence). CDR3 length: 14 residues. This CDR3 is CASSLRPGAYEQYF. For the CDR3, the DNA is TGTGCCAGCAGTTTAAGGCCAGGGGCCTACGAGCAGTACTTC.

This clone came up once. The rearrangement joins TRBV5-4 to TRBJ1-2; D is undetermined. Looked up from germline, CDR1 is SGHNT and CDR2 is YYREEE (reference sequence). This CDR3 is built from 14 residues. V lost 1 base and J lost 5, with 12 bases in between. CDR3 in amino acids: CASSLNRAGYGYTF. The CDR3 DNA is TGTGCCAGCAGCTTGAATAGGGCGGGGTATGGCTACACCTTC.

The V gene is TRBV6-5, the J gene TRBJ1-2; D call uncertain. Between the trimmed V and J ends, which lost 4 bases and 3 bases, there was a span of 9 bases. The CDR3 runs to 13 residues. In germline, CDR1 is MNHEY, CDR2 SVGAGI. The CDR3 DNA sequence: TGTGCCAGCAGTTCCACAGAACACTATGGCTACACCTTC. Protein sequence: CASSSTEHYGYTF.

The chain employs TRBV5-5 and TRBJ1-4; 9 bases line up with TRBD1. V shed 0 bases, J shed 6 bases, and the junction held 6 bases outside the gene matches. The V gene's germline CDR1 is SGHKS and CDR2 YYEKEE (reference sequence). The CDR3 covers 16 residues. CDR3 loop: CASSLVGTGRYEKLFF. CDR3 nucleotide sequence: TGTGCCAGCAGCTTGGTTGGGACAGGGAGATATGAAAAACTGTTTTTT.

This clone was counted once. J is TRBJ2-5 and V is TRBV6-1; 9 bases line up with TRBD1. This CDR3 spans 16 amino acids. V shed 2 bases, J shed 4 bases, and the junction held 8 bases outside the gene matches. Germline CDR1 and CDR2: MNHNS and SASEGT. The CDR3 protein is CASSELWGTGRETQYF. CDR3 DNA sequence: TGTGCCAGCAGTGAACTATGGGGGACAGGGAGAGAGACCCAGTACTTC.

V and J are TRBV6-5 and TRBJ1-2; 8 bases line up with TRBD1. The CDR3 has 14 amino acids. Germline trimming cut 0 bases from V and 4 bases from J; bases unmatched to any gene: 1. From germline, CDR1 is MNHEY and CDR2 SVGAGI. CDR3 amino acids: CASSYSTGAYGYTF. CDR3 nucleotide sequence: TGTGCCAGCAGTTACTCGACAGGGGCCTATGGCTACACCTTC.

CDR3 region: CASSFQGAHYGYTF. The CDR3 DNA is TGTGCCAGCAGTTTCCAGGGGGCGCACTATGGCTACACCTTC. This rearrangement joins TRBV28 to TRBJ1-2; TRBD1 agrees at 8 bases. Trimming at V came to 3 bases and at J to 3 bases, leaving 3 bases not matched to a gene. The germline CDR1 and CDR2 sequences are MDHEN and SYDVKM. This CDR3 has 14 amino acids.

The chain joins TRBV11-2 to TRBJ1-3; 9 bases agree with TRBD1. The CDR3 consists of 17 residues. V was clipped by 3 bases and J by 1 base; unmatched bases: 7. The V gene's germline CDR1 is SGHAT and CDR2 FQNNGV. CDR3 sequence reads: CASSLLGGTGSGNTIYF. CDR3 nucleotide sequence: TGTGCCAGCAGCTTGTTGGGGGGGACAGGGTCTGGAAACACCATATATTTT.

This chain connects TRBV5-6 to TRBJ1-1; 7 bases fit TRBD1. With 0 bases clipped from V and 4 bases from J, the junction kept 6 bases outside the gene matches. This CDR3 spans 15 amino acids. CDR1 SGHDT and CDR2 YYEEEE come from the germline V gene. Here the CDR3 DNA reads TGTGCCAGCAGCTTGGCCGGCGACAGGGTCACTGAAGCTTTCTTT. Amino acids: CASSLAGDRVTEAFF.

About this clone itself: Distinct nucleotide sequences in the sample also encode this CDR3. The rearrangement links TRBV12-3 or TRBV12-4 to TRBJ1-2; no reliable D call. V dropped 2 bases and J dropped 8 bases, with 9 bases sitting between them. This CDR3 has 12 amino acids. The CDR3 DNA reads as TGTGCCAGCAGTTTACCGGGGAGAGGCTACACCTTC. It translates to CASSLPGRGYTF.

This CDR3 reads CASTSPGTANTGELFF. CDR3 nucleotides: TGTGCCAGCACCTCCCCCGGGACAGCGAACACCGGGGAGCTGTTTTTT. This sequence joins TRBV5-4 and TRBJ2-2; 7 nucleotides line up with TRBD1. Germline V gives CDR1 SGHNT, CDR2 YYREEE (reference sequence). Losses at the gene ends were 6 bases for V and 0 bases for J; bases not matched to a gene: 8. This CDR3 is 16 amino acids long. The entire variable domain, with the rest obtained from reference TRBV5-4 and TRBJ2-2, is as follows: ETGVTQSPTHLIKTRGQQVTLRCSSQSGHNTVSWYQQALGQGPQFIFQYYREEENGRGNFPPRFSGLQFPNYSSELNVNALELDDSALYLCASTSPGTANTGELFFGEGSRLTVL.

The chain combines TRBV20-1 with TRBJ1-5; D unclear. The V gene lost 3 bases and the J gene lost 4 bases, with 7 bases spanning the gap. CDR1 is DFQATT, CDR2 SNEGSKA, per germline (reference sequence). The length of the CDR3 is 12 residues. The CDR3 DNA reads as TGCAGTGCTAGTTTCGAGAATCAGCCCCAGCATTTT. It specifies CSASFENQPQHF.

The J gene is TRBJ2-7, the V gene TRBV18; D gene unclear. The germline V gene encodes CDR1 KGHSH and CDR2 LQKENI. CDR3 length: 12 residues. V lost 2 bases to trimming and J lost 3 bases, with 5 bases between them. The chain's CDR3 is CASSPGSYEQYF. For the CDR3, the DNA is TGTGCCAGCTCACCAGGCAGCTACGAGCAGTACTTC.